Listed below are T cell receptor beta chains from one sample, sequenced in a study of CD8 T cells in Susac syndrome. In TCRdb, the immunoSEQ multiplex PCR reads were re-called with MiXCR into one record per CDR3 protein. This repertoire shows 65,000 to 100,000 distinct CDR3 sequences, about 96% found once; its top ten account for approximately 0.42%. Material: CD8+ T cells from PBMCs. The receptors were gathered from a human donor with Susac syndrome. The CDR3 runs from the conserved cysteine through the conserved F or W. The D gene is left open where the match is weak. Some rows mark clone size as missing; the rest say once, few, many or name a class of expanded clone.

J gene,V gene,clone size,D gene,CDR3 length,CDR3 protein,CDR3 DNA
TRBJ2-2,TRBV15,once,TRBD1,13,CATLSGGTGELFF,TGTGCCACCCTATCAGGGGGCACCGGGGAGCTGTTTTTT
TRBJ1-1,TRBV6-5,.,TRBD1,13,CASSRQGNTEAFF,TGTGCCAGCAGCCGACAGGGGAACACTGAAGCTTTCTTT
TRBJ2-5,TRBV29-1,.,TRBD2,16,CSTFPGRGGLQETQYF,TGCAGCACCTTCCCAGGTCGGGGGGGATTGCAAGAGACCCAGTACTTC
TRBJ1-2,TRBV20-1,.,TRBD1,14,CSAPQWDRGRGYTF,TGCAGTGCTCCACAATGGGACAGGGGGCGAGGCTACACCTTC
TRBJ2-7,TRBV19,.,TRBD2,16,CASSGRASGGTYEQYF,TGTGCCAGTAGCGGCCGGGCTAGCGGAGGGACCTACGAGCAGTACTTC
TRBJ2-7,TRBV19,.,TRBD1,14,CASSMGQGRYEQYF,TGTGCCAGTAGTATGGGACAGGGCCGCTACGAGCAGTACTTC
TRBJ2-7,TRBV29-1,.,.,13,CSVVSRQTYEQYF,TGCAGCGTTGTTAGCAGACAGACCTACGAGCAGTACTTC
TRBJ1-2,TRBV29-1,.,TRBD1,16,CSAVIQGPPAGYGYTF,TGCAGCGCTGTGATACAGGGGCCTCCTGCGGGCTATGGCTACACCTTC
TRBJ2-2,TRBV12-3/TRBV12-4,.,.,13,CASSRADTGELFF,TGTGCCAGCAGTCGGGCGGACACCGGGGAGCTGTTTTTT
TRBJ2-5,TRBV29-1,.,.,13,CSVIGLTKETQYF,TGCAGCGTTATTGGACTTACCAAAGAGACCCAGTACTTC
TRBJ2-1,TRBV18,.,TRBD2,17,CASSPSASGGYRNEQFF,TGTGCCAGCTCACCGAGCGCTAGCGGGGGGTATCGGAATGAGCAGTTCTTC
TRBJ2-5,TRBV18,.,.,12,CASSLEKETQYF,TGTGCCAGCTCACTAGAAAAAGAGACCCAGTACTTC
TRBJ1-6,TRBV11-2,.,.,14,CASSFSGFGSPLHF,TGTGCCAGCAGCTTTTCAGGGTTTGGTTCACCCCTCCACTTT
TRBJ2-2,TRBV9,.,.,16,CASSPAEGSDTGELFF,TGTGCCAGCAGCCCCGCTGAGGGTAGCGACACCGGGGAGCTGTTTTTT
TRBJ2-2,TRBV5-1,.,TRBD2,14,CASGEGLATGELFF,TGCGCCAGCGGGGAGGGACTAGCCACCGGGGAGCTGTTTTTT
TRBJ1-6,TRBV7-3,.,.,13,CASSLTRGSPLHF,TGTGCCAGCAGTCTAACGAGGGGATCACCCCTCCACTTT
TRBJ2-5,TRBV30,.,.,10,CAWGRETQYF,TGTGCCTGGGGAAGAGAGACCCAGTACTTC
TRBJ1-6,TRBV6-2/TRBV6-3,.,TRBD1,12,CASSLDRVFLHF,TGTGCCAGCAGTTTGGACAGGGTATTCCTCCACTTT
TRBJ2-7,TRBV6-2/TRBV6-3,.,TRBD1,15,CASSPLRGQGHEQYF,TGTGCCAGCAGTCCACTCCGGGGACAGGGTCACGAGCAGTACTTC
TRBJ1-5,TRBV28,.,.,15,CASSFRVSSNQPQHF,TGTGCCAGCAGTTTTAGGGTATCTAGCAATCAGCCCCAGCATTTT
TRBJ1-1,TRBV15,.,.,15,CATSREGPMNTEAFF,TGTGCCACCAGCAGAGAGGGTCCTATGAACACTGAAGCTTTCTTT
TRBJ2-7,TRBV7-9,.,TRBD2,15,CASSPASGPSYEQYF,TGTGCCAGCAGCCCAGCTAGCGGACCATCCTACGAGCAGTACTTC